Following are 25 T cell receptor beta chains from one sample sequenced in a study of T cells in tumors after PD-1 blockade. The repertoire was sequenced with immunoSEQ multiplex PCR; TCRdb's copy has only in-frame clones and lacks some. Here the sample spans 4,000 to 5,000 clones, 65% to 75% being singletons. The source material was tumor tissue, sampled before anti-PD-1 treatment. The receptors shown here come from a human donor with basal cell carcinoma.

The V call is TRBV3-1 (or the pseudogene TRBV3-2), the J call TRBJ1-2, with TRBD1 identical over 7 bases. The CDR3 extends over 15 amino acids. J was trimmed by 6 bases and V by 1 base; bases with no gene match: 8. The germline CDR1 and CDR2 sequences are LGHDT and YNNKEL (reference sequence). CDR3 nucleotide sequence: TGTGCCAGCAGCCAAGCGAGGCAGGGGGTGAATGGCTACACCTTC. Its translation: CASSQARQGVNGYTF.

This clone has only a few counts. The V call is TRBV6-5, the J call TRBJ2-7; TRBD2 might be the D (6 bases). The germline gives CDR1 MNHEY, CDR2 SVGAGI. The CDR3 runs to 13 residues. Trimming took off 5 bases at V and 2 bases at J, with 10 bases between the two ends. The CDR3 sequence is CASSTGLTYEQYF. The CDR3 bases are TGTGCCAGCAGTACGGGACTTACCTACGAGCAGTACTTC.

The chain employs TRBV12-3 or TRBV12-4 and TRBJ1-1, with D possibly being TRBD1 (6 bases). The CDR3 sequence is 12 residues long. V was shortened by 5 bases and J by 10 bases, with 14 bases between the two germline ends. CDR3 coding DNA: TGTGCCAGCAGTCTGCAGGGGCAAGCAGCTTTCTTT. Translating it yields CASSLQGQAAFF.

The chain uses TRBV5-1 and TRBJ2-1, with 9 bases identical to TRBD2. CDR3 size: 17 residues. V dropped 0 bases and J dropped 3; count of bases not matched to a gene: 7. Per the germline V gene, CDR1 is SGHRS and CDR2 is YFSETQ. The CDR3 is CASSLGGGAGGYNEQFF. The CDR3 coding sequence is TGCGCCAGCAGCTTGGGAGGAGGAGCGGGAGGCTACAATGAGCAGTTCTTC.

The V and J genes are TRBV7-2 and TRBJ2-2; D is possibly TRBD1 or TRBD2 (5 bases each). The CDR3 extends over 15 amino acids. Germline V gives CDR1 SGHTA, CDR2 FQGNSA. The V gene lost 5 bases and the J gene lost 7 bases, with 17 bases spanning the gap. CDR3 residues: CASSHNNERGGELFF. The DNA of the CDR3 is TGTGCCAGCAGCCATAACAACGAGAGGGGCGGGGAGCTGTTTTTT.

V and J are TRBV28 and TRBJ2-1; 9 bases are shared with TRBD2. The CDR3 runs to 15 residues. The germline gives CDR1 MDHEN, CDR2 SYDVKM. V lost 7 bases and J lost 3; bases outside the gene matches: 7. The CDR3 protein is CASTPSTSGYNEQFF. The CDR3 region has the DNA TGTGCCAGCACCCCGTCGACTAGCGGCTACAATGAGCAGTTCTTC.

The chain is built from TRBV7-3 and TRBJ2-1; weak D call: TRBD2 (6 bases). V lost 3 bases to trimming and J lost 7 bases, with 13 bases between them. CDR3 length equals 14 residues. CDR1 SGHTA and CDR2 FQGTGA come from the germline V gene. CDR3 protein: CASSFGGAGNEQFF. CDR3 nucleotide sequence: TGTGCCAGCAGCTTTGGCGGGGCTGGGAATGAGCAGTTCTTC. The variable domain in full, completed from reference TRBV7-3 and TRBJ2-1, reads GAGVSQTPSNKVTEKGKYVELRCDPISGHTALYWYRQSLGQGPEFLIYFQGTGAADDSGLPNDRFFAVRPEGSVSTLKIQRTERGDSAVYLCASSFGGAGNEQFFGPGTRLTVL.

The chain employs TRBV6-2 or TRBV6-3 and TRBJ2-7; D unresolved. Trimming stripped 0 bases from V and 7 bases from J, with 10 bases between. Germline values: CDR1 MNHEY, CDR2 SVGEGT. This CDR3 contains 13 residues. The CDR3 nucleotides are TGTGCCAGCAGTTACTCGGCTTTTCGGGAGCAGTACTTC. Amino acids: CASSYSAFREQYF.

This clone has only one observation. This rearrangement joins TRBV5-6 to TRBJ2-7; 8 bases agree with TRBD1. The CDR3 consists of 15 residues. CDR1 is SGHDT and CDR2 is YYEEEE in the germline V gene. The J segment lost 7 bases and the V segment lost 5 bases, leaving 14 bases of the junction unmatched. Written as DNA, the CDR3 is TGTGCCAGCAGGCAACAGGACAGGGAGACATTAGAGCAGTACTTC. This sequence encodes CASRQQDRETLEQYF.

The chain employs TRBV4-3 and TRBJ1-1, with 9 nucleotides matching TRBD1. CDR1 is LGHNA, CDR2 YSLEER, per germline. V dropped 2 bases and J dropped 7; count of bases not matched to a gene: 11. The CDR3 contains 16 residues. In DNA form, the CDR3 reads TGCGCCAGCAGCCAACGTCCCGGGACAGGGTATAGTGAAGCTTTCTTT. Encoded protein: CASSQRPGTGYSEAFF.

The CDR3 here is CASSPGLAGGKGYEQYF. Here the CDR3 DNA reads TGTGCCAGCAGCCCGGGACTAGCGGGAGGAAAAGGTTACGAGCAGTACTTC. This chain uses TRBV27 with TRBJ2-7, with 15 bases aligning to TRBD2. With 6 bases clipped from V and 4 bases from J, the junction kept 10 bases outside the gene matches. CDR3 length: 17 residues. Germline V lookup: CDR1 MNHEY, CDR2 SMNVEV (reference sequence).

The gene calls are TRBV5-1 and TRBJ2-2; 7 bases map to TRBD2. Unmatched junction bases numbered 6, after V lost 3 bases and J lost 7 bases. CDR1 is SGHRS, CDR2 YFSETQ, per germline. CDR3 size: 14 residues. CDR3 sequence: CASSSGTGGGELFF. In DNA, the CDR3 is TGCGCCAGCAGCTCTGGGACGGGGGGCGGGGAGCTGTTTTTT.

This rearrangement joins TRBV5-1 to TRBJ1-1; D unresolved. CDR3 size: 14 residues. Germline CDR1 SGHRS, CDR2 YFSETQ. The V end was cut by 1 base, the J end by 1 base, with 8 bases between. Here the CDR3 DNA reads TGCGCCAGCAGCTTGAACAGACAGAACACTGAAGCTTTCTTT. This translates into CASSLNRQNTEAFF.

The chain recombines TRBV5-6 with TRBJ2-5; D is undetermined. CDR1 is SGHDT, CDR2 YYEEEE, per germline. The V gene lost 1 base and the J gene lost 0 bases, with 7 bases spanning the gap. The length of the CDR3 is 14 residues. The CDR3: CASSLSLYQETQYF. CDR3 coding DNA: TGTGCCAGCAGCTTGAGTCTGTACCAAGAGACCCAGTACTTC.

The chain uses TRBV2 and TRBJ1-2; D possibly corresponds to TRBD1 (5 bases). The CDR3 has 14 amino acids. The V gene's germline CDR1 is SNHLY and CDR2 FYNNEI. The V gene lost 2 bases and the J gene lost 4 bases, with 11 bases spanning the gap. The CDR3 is CASSEFQGLYGYTF. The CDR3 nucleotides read TGTGCCAGCAGTGAATTTCAGGGACTCTATGGCTACACCTTC.

The CDR3 spells CASSEGGLARNEQFF. The CDR3 coding sequence is TGTGCCAGCAGTGAAGGGGGACTAGCGAGGAATGAGCAGTTCTTC. The chain couples TRBV6-1 to TRBJ2-1, with 10 bases fitting TRBD2. CDR1 is MNHNS and CDR2 is SASEGT in the germline V gene. The trim removed 1 base at V and 7 bases at J, leaving 4 bases unmatched. CDR3 length equals 15 residues.

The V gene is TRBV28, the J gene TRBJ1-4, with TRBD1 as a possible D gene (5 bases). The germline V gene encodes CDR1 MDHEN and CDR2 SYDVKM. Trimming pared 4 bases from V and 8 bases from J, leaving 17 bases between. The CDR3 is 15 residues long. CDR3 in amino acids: CASSSWDLIKEKLFF. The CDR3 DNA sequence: TGTGCCAGCAGTTCATGGGACCTCATAAAGGAAAAACTGTTTTTT. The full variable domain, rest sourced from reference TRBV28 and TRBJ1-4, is DVKVTQSSRYLVKRTGEKVFLECVQDMDHENMFWYRQDPGLGLRLIYFSYDVKMKEKGDIPEGYSVSREKKERFSLILESASTNQTSMYLCASSSWDLIKEKLFFGSGTQLSVL.

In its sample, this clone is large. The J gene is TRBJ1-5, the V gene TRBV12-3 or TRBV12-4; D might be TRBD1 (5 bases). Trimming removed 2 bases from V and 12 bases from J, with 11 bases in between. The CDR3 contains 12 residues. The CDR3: CASSLPGGYQHF. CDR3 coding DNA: TGTGCCAGCAGTTTACCTGGGGGTTACCAGCATTTT.

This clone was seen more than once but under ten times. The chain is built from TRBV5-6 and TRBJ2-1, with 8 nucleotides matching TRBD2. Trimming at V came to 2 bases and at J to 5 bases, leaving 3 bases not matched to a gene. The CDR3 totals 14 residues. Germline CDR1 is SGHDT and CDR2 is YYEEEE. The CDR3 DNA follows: TGTGCCAGCAGCTTTGGACTAGCCCACAATGAGCAGTTCTTC. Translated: CASSFGLAHNEQFF.

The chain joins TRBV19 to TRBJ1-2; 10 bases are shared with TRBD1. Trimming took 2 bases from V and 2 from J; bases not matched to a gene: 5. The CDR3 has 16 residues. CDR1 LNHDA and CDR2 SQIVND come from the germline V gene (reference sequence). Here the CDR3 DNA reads TGTGCCAGTAGTATACCGCCGGGACAGGGGAACTATGGCTACACCTTC. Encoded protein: CASSIPPGQGNYGYTF.

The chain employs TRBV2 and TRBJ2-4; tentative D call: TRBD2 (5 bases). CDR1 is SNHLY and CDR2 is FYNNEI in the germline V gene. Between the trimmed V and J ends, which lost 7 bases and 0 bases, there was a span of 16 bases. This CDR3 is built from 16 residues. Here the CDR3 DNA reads TGTGCCAGCACCCAGCAGGCGGGTTTAGCCAAAAACATTCAGTACTTC. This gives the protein CASTQQAGLAKNIQYF.

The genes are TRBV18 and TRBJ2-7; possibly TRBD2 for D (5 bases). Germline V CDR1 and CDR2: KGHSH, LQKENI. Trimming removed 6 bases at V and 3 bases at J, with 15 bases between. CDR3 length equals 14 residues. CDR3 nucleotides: TGTGCCAGCTCGCCTGGACTTGAATACTACGAGCAGTACTTC. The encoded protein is CASSPGLEYYEQYF.

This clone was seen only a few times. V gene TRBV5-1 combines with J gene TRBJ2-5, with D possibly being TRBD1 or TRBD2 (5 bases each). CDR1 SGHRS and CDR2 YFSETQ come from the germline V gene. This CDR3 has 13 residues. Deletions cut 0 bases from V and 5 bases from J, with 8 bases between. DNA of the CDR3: TGCGCCAGCAGCTTGGCCCGGGGCGAGACCCAGTACTTC. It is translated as CASSLARGETQYF.

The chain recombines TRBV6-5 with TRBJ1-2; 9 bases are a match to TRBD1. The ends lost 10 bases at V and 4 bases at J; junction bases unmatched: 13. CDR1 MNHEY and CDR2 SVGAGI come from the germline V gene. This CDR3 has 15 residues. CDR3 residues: CATRSGQGISYGYTF. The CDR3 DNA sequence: TGTGCCACGCGCTCGGGACAGGGCATTTCCTATGGCTACACCTTC.

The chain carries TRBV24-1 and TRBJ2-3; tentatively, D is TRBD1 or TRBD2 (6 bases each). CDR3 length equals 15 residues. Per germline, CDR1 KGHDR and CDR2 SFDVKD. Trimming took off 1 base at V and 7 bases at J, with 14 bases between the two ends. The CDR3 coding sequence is TGTGCCACCAGTGATTTATCGCAGGGGAGGTATACGCAGTATTTT. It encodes CATSDLSQGRYTQYF.